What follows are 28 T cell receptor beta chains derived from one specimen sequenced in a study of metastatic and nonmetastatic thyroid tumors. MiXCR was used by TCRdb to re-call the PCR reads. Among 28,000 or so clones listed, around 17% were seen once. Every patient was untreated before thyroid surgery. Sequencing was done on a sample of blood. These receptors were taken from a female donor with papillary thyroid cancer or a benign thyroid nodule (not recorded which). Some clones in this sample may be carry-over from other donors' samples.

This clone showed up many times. The CDR3 loop is CASSPGLAGGETQYF. CDR3 DNA: TGCGCCAGCAGCCCGGGACTAGCGGGAGGAGAGACCCAGTACTTC. V and J are TRBV5-1 and TRBJ2-5; 15 nucleotides match TRBD2. This CDR3 is built from 15 residues. Germline lookup yields CDR1 SGHRS and CDR2 YFSETQ. With 4 bases clipped from V and 4 bases from J, the junction kept 2 bases outside the gene matches. The complete variable domain, with remaining parts taken from reference TRBV5-1 and TRBJ2-5, reads KAGVTQTPRYLIKTRGQQVTLSCSPISGHRSVSWYQQTPGQGLQFLFEYFSETQRNKGNFPGRFSGRQFSNSRSEMNVSTLELGDSALYLCASSPGLAGGETQYFGPGTRLLVL.

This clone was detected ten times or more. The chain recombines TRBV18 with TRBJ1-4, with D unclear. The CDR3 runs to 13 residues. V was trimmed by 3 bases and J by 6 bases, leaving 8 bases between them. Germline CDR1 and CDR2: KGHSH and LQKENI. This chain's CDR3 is CASSPSLHEKLFF. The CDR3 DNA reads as TGTGCCAGCTCACCTAGCCTCCATGAAAAACTGTTTTTT.

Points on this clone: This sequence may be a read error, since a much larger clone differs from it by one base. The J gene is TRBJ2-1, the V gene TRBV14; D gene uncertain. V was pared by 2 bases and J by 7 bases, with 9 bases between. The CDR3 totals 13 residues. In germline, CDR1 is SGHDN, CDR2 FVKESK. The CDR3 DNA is TGTGCCAGCAGCCAATCCCGTGGGAATGAGCAGTTCTTC. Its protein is CASSQSRGNEQFF.

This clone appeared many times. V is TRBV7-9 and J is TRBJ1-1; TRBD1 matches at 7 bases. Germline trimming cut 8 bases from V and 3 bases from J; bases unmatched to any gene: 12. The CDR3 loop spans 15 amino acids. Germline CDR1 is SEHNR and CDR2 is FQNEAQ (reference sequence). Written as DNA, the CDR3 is TGTGCCAGCGTAAAAGGGGGCGCTTGGGACACTGAAGCTTTCTTT. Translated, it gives CASVKGGAWDTEAFF.

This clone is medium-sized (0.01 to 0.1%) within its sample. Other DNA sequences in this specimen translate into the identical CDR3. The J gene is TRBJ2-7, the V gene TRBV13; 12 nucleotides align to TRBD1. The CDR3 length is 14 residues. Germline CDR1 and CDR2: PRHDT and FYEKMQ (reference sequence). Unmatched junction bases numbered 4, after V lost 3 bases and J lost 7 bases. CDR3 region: CASSLGQGAGEQYF. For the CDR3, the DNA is TGTGCCAGCAGCTTGGGACAGGGGGCCGGGGAGCAGTACTTC.

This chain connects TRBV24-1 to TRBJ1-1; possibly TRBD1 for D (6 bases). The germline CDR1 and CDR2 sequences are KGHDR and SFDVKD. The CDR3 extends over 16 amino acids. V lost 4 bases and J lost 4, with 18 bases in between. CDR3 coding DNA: TGTGCCACCAGTGACTCGCGGACAGCACAGAGCACTGAAGCTTTCTTT. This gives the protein CATSDSRTAQSTEAFF.

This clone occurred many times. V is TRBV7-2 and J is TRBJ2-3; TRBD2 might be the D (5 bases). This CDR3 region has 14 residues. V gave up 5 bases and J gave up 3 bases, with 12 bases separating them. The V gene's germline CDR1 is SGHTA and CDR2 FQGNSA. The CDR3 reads CASSKTILTDTQYF. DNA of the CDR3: TGTGCCAGCAGCAAGACTATTCTTACAGATACGCAGTATTTT.

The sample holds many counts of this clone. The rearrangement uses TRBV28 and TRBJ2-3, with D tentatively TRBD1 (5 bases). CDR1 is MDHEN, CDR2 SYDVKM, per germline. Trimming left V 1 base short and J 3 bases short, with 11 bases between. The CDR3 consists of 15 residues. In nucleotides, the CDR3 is TGTGCCAGCAGTTTATTAGCTGCAGGGACAGATACGCAGTATTTT. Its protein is CASSLLAAGTDTQYF.

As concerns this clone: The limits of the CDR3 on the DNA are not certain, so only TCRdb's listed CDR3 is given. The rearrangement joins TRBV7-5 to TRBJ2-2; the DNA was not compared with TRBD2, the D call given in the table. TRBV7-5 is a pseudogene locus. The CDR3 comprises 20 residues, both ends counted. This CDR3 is CTSVPEEGPWTSGLTGELFF.

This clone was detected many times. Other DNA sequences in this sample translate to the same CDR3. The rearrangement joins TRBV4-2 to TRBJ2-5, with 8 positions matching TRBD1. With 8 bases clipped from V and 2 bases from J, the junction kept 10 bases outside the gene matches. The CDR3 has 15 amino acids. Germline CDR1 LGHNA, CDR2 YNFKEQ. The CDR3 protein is CASALGTGQQETQYF. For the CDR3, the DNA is TGTGCCAGCGCCCTGGGGACAGGACAACAAGAGACCCAGTACTTC.

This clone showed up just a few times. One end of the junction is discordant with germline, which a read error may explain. The chain's CDR3 is CANSGQGLRGANVMTF. The CDR3 coding sequence is TGTGCCAACAGTGGACAGGGACTAAGGGGGGCCAACGTCATGACTTTC. V usage is TRBV24-1 and J usage is TRBJ2-6; D possibly corresponds to TRBD1 (8 bases). There are 16 residues in the CDR3. CDR1 is KGHDR and CDR2 is SFDVKD in the germline V gene.

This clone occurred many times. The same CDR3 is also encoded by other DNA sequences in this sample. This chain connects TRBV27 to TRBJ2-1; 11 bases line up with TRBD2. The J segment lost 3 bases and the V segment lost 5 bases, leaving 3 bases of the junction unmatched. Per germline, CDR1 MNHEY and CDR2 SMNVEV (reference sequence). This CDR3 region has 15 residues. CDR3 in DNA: TGTGCCAGCAGTCCGCTAGCGGGAGGCTACAATGAGCAGTTCTTC. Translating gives CASSPLAGGYNEQFF.

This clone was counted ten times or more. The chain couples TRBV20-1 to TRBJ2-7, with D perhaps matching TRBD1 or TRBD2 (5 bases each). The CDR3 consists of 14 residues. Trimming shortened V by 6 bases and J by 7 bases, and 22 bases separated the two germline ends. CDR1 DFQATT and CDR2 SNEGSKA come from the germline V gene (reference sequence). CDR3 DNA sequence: TGCAGTGCCTCCGGGGCGCCGAGATCGGGAGAGCAGTACTTC. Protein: CSASGAPRSGEQYF.

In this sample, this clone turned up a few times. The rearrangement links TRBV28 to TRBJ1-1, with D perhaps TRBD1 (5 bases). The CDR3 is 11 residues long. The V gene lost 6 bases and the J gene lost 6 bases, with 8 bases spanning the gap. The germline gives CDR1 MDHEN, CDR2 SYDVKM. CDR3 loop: CASSIRAEAFF. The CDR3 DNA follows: TGTGCCAGCAGCATCAGGGCTGAAGCTTTCTTT.

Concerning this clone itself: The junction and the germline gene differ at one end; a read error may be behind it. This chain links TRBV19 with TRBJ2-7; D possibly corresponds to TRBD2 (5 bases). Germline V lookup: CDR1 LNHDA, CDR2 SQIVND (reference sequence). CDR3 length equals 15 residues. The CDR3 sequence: CASSTASYLTYEHYF. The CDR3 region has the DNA TGTGCCAGTAGTACGGCTAGCTATTTGACCTACGAGCATTACTTC.

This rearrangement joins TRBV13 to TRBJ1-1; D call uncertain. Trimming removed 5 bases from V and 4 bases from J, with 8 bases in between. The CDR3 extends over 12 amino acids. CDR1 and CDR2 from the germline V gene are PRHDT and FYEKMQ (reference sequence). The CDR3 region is CASSDDSTEAFF. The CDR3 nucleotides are TGTGCCAGCAGCGACGACTCCACTGAAGCTTTCTTT.

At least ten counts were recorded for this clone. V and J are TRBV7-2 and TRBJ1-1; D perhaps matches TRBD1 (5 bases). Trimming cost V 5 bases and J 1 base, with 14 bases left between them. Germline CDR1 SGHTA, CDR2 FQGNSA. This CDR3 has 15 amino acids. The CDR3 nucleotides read TGTGCCAGCAGCGTAACAGGATTGGGGAACACTGAAGCTTTCTTT. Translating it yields CASSVTGLGNTEAFF.

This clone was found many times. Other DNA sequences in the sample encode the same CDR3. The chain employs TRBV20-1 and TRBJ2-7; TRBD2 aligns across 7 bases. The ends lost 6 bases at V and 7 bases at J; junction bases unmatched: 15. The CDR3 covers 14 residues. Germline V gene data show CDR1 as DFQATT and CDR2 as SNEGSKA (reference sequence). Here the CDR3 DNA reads TGCAGTGCGGGGATTCTAGCGGCCGCCTTAGAGCAGTACTTC. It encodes CSAGILAAALEQYF.

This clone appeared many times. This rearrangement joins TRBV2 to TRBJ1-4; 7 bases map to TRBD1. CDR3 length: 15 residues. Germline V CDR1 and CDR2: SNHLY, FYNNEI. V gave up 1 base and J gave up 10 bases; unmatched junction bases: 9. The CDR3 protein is CASSEGGGYRGKLFF. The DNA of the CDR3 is TGTGCCAGCAGTGAAGGGGGGGGGTACAGGGGAAAACTGTTTTTT. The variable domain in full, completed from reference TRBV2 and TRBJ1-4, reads EPEVTQTPSHQVTQMGQEVILRCVPISNHLYFYWYRQILGQKVEFLVSFYNNEISEKSEIFDDQFSVERPDGSNFTLKIRSTKLEDSAMYFCASSEGGGYRGKLFFGSGTQLSVL.

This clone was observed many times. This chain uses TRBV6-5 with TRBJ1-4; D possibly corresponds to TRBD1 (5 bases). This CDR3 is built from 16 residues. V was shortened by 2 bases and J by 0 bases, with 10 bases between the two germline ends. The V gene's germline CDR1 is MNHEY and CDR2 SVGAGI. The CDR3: CASSYGATTTNEKLFF. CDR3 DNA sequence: TGTGCCAGCAGTTACGGGGCGACAACAACTAATGAAAAACTGTTTTTT.

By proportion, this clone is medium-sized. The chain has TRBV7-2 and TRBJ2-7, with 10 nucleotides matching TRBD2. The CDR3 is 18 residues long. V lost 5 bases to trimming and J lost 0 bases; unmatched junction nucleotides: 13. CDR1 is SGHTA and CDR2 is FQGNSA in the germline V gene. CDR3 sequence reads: CASSPTLLAGVLSYEQYF. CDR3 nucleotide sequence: TGTGCCAGCAGCCCAACCCTTCTAGCGGGAGTCCTCTCCTACGAGCAGTACTTC.

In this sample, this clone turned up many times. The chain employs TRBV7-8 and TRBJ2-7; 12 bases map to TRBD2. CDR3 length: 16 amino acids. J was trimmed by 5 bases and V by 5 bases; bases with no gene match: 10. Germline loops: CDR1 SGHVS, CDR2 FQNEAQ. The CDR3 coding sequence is TGTGCCAGCAGCCCCGTTGTTCTAGCGGGAGGGGACGAGCAGTACTTC. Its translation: CASSPVVLAGGDEQYF.

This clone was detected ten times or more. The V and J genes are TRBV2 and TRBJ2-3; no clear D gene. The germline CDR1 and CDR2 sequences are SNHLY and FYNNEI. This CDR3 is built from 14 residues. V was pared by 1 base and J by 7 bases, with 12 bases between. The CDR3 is CASSEGATYYTQYF. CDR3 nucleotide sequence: TGTGCCAGCAGTGAAGGGGCCACTTATTATACGCAGTATTTT.

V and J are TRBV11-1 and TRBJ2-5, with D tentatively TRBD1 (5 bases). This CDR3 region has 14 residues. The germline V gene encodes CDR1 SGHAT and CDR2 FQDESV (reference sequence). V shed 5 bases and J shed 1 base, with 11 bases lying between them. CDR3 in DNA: TGTGCCAGCAGCCCAAGGACACTCCAAGAGACCCAGTACTTC. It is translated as CASSPRTLQETQYF.

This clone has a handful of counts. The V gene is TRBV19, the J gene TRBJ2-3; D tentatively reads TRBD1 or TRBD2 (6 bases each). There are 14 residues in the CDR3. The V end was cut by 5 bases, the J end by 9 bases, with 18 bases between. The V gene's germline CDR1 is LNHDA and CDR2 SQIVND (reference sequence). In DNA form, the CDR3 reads TGTGCCAGTAGTGGAGGGGGGTCCTTCGGGACGCAGTATTTT. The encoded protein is CASSGGGSFGTQYF.

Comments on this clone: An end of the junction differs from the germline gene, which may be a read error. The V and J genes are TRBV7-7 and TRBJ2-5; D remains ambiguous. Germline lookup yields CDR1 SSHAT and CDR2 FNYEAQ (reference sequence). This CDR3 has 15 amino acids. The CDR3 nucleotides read TGTGCTAGCAGCTTATCCATCTCCCTGTCCGAGACCCAGTACTTC. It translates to CASSLSISLSETQYF.

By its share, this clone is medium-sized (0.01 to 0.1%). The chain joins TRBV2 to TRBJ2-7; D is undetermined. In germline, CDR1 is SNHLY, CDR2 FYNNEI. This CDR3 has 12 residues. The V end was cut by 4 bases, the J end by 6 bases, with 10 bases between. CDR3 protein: CASSVPYPEQYF. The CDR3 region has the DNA TGTGCCAGCAGTGTCCCCTACCCCGAGCAGTACTTC.

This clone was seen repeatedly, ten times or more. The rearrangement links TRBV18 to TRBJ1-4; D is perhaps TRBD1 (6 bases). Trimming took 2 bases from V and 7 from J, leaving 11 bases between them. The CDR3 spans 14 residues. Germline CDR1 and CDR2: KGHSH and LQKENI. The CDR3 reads CASSPGGRSEKLFF. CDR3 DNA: TGTGCCAGCTCACCAGGGGGCCGGTCTGAAAAACTGTTTTTT.